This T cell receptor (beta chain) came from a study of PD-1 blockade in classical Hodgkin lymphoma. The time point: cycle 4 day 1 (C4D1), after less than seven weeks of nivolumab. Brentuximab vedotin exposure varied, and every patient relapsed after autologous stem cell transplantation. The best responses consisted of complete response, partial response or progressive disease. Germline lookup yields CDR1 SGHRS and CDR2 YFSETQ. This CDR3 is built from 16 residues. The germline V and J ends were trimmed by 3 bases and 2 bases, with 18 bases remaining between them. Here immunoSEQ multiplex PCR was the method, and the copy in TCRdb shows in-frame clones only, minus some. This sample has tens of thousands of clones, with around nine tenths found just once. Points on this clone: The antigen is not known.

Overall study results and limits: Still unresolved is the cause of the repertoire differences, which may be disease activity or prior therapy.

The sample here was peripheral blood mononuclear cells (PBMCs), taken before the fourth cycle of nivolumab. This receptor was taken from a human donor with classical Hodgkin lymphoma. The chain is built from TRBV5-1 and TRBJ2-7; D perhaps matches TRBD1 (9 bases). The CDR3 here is CASSSGGTGPTYEQYF. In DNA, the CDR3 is TGCGCCAGCAGCTCGGGAGGGACAGGGCCAACCTACGAGCAGTACTTC.